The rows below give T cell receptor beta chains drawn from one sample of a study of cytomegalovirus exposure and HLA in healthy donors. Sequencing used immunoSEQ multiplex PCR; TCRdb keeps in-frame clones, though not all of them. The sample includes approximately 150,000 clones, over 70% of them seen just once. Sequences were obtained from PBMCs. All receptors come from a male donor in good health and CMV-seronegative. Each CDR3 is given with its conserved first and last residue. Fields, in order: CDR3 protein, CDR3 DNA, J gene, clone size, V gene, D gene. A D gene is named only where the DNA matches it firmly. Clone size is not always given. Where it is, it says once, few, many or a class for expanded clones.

cdr3_aa: CASSVGGTGELFF; cdr3_nt: TGTGCCAGCAGTGTGGGGGGCACCGGGGAGCTGTTTTTT; j_call: TRBJ2-2; clone_size: few; v_call: TRBV27; d_call: -
cdr3_aa: CASSSSAAYPDTQYF; cdr3_nt: TGTGCCAGCAGCTCCTCCGCGGCATATCCAGATACGCAGTATTTT; j_call: TRBJ2-3; clone_size: -; v_call: TRBV11-3; d_call: -
cdr3_aa: CASSGQGIDTQYF; cdr3_nt: TGTGCCAGCAGCGGTCAGGGAATAGATACGCAGTATTTT; j_call: TRBJ2-3; clone_size: -; v_call: TRBV7-3; d_call: -
cdr3_aa: CASSQDLANTDTQYF; cdr3_nt: TGCGCCAGCAGCCAAGATTTGGCCAACACAGATACGCAGTATTTT; j_call: TRBJ2-3; clone_size: -; v_call: TRBV4-3; d_call: -
cdr3_aa: CATVEQGASQPQHF; cdr3_nt: TGTGCCACCGTAGAACAGGGGGCTAGTCAGCCCCAGCATTTT; j_call: TRBJ1-5; clone_size: -; v_call: TRBV28; d_call: TRBD1
cdr3_aa: CASSSGLYGYTF; cdr3_nt: TGTGCCAGCAGCTCGGGTCTCTATGGCTACACCTTC; j_call: TRBJ1-2; clone_size: -; v_call: TRBV11-2; d_call: -
cdr3_aa: CASSKVGQGPYQETQYF; cdr3_nt: TGTGCCAGCAGCAAAGTCGGGCAGGGCCCTTACCAAGAGACCCAGTACTTC; j_call: TRBJ2-5; clone_size: -; v_call: TRBV21-1; d_call: -
cdr3_aa: CASSVAPTGVTDTQYF; cdr3_nt: TGTGCCAGCAGCGTAGCTCCGACAGGGGTCACAGATACGCAGTATTTT; j_call: TRBJ2-3; clone_size: -; v_call: TRBV9; d_call: TRBD1
cdr3_aa: CASSLVGGGNSNQPQHF; cdr3_nt: TGCGCCAGCAGCTTGGTAGGGGGTGGAAATAGCAATCAGCCCCAGCATTTT; j_call: TRBJ1-5; clone_size: -; v_call: TRBV5-1; d_call: -
cdr3_aa: CASSERALNQPQHF; cdr3_nt: TGTGCCAGCAGTGAAAGAGCCCTAAATCAGCCCCAGCATTTT; j_call: TRBJ1-5; clone_size: once; v_call: TRBV2; d_call: -
cdr3_aa: CASSSGQDRERGEAFF; cdr3_nt: TGTGCCAGCAGTTCTGGCCAGGACAGGGAAAGGGGTGAAGCTTTCTTT; j_call: TRBJ1-1; clone_size: -; v_call: TRBV2; d_call: TRBD1
cdr3_aa: CASTRRRDSTDTQYF; cdr3_nt: TGTGCCAGCACCCGTAGGCGGGATAGCACAGATACGCAGTATTTT; j_call: TRBJ2-3; clone_size: -; v_call: TRBV6-1; d_call: -
cdr3_aa: CASSPLAGTGNSNEQFF; cdr3_nt: TGTGCCAGCAGCCCACTTGCCGGGACAGGGAACAGCAATGAGCAGTTCTTC; j_call: TRBJ2-1; clone_size: few; v_call: TRBV7-8; d_call: TRBD1
cdr3_aa: CASSLAKHLSYNEQFF; cdr3_nt: TGTGCCAGCAGCTTAGCGAAGCATCTCTCCTACAATGAGCAGTTCTTC; j_call: TRBJ2-1; clone_size: once; v_call: TRBV7-9; d_call: -
cdr3_aa: CASSPTDRGGGYTF; cdr3_nt: TGTGCCAGCAGCCCGACGGACAGGGGAGGGGGCTACACCTTC; j_call: TRBJ1-2; clone_size: few; v_call: TRBV7-3; d_call: TRBD1
cdr3_aa: CASSGEGSGEQYF; cdr3_nt: TGTGCCAGCAGTGGGGAGGGATCCGGGGAGCAGTACTTC; j_call: TRBJ2-7; clone_size: -; v_call: TRBV2; d_call: TRBD2
cdr3_aa: CASSLGGGGAYGYTF; cdr3_nt: TGTGCCAGCAGTTTAGGGGGGGGAGGGGCTTATGGCTACACCTTC; j_call: TRBJ1-2; clone_size: -; v_call: TRBV28; d_call: -
cdr3_aa: CASSEDSLNNEQFF; cdr3_nt: TGTGCCAGCAGTGAAGACAGTTTAAACAATGAGCAGTTCTTC; j_call: TRBJ2-1; clone_size: -; v_call: TRBV6-1; d_call: -
cdr3_aa: CASSGQDGEKLFF; cdr3_nt: TGTGCCAGCTCGGGACAGGATGGTGAAAAACTGTTTTTT; j_call: TRBJ1-4; clone_size: -; v_call: TRBV18; d_call: TRBD1
cdr3_aa: CASSVELAGSGEQFF; cdr3_nt: TGTGCCAGCAGTGTCGAACTAGCGGGAAGTGGGGAGCAGTTCTTC; j_call: TRBJ2-1; clone_size: -; v_call: TRBV6-4; d_call: TRBD2
cdr3_aa: CAWREQGAQPQHF; cdr3_nt: TGTGCCTGGAGAGAACAGGGGGCCCAGCCCCAGCATTTT; j_call: TRBJ1-5; clone_size: -; v_call: TRBV30; d_call: TRBD1
cdr3_aa: CASSPQGSSYNSPLHF; cdr3_nt: TGTGCCAGCTCTCCCCAGGGCTCCTCCTATAATTCACCCCTCCACTTT; j_call: TRBJ1-6; clone_size: -; v_call: TRBV27; d_call: -
cdr3_aa: CASSFPSTGYEQYF; cdr3_nt: TGTGCCAGCAGTTTCCCCTCGACAGGGTACGAGCAGTACTTC; j_call: TRBJ2-7; clone_size: -; v_call: TRBV28; d_call: TRBD1
cdr3_aa: CASSEGGPYEQYF; cdr3_nt: TGTGCCAGCAGTGAGGGGGGTCCCTACGAGCAGTACTTC; j_call: TRBJ2-7; clone_size: -; v_call: TRBV6-1; d_call: -
cdr3_aa: CASSLTVIGEKLFF; cdr3_nt: TGTGCCAGCAGTCTGACAGTCATCGGCGAAAAACTGTTTTTT; j_call: TRBJ1-4; clone_size: -; v_call: TRBV27; d_call: -
cdr3_aa: CASSALPENSPLHF; cdr3_nt: TGTGCCAGCAGCGCCCTGCCCGAGAATTCACCCCTCCACTTT; j_call: TRBJ1-6; clone_size: once; v_call: TRBV9; d_call: -
cdr3_aa: CASSPAGQGAHKSFGYTF; cdr3_nt: TGTGCCAGTAGCCCTGCGGGACAGGGAGCGCATAAGTCGTTTGGCTACACCTTC; j_call: TRBJ1-2; clone_size: -; v_call: TRBV19; d_call: TRBD1
cdr3_aa: CSVEVGGGAGGGYGYTF; cdr3_nt: TGCAGCGTTGAAGTCGGAGGGGGCGCCGGGGGGGGTTATGGCTACACCTTC; j_call: TRBJ1-2; clone_size: few; v_call: TRBV29-1; d_call: TRBD1
cdr3_aa: CASSIGGTGNSGNQPQHF; cdr3_nt: TGTGCCAGTAGTATAGGGGGGACAGGGAACTCAGGAAATCAGCCCCAGCATTTT; j_call: TRBJ1-5; clone_size: -; v_call: TRBV19; d_call: TRBD1
cdr3_aa: CASSLGTGYEQFF; cdr3_nt: TGTGCCAGCAGTCTCGGGACAGGGTATGAGCAGTTCTTC; j_call: TRBJ2-1; clone_size: -; v_call: TRBV28; d_call: TRBD1
cdr3_aa: CASSHQRGRLNEKLFF; cdr3_nt: TGTGCCAGCAGCCATCAAAGGGGCAGGCTAAATGAAAAACTGTTTTTT; j_call: TRBJ1-4; clone_size: -; v_call: TRBV7-9; d_call: -
cdr3_aa: CASSSGQSEAFF; cdr3_nt: TGTGCCAGTAGTTCCGGACAGAGTGAAGCTTTCTTT; j_call: TRBJ1-1; clone_size: -; v_call: TRBV19; d_call: -
cdr3_aa: CASTIRSPEYEQYF; cdr3_nt: TGTGCCAGCACTATTCGGAGCCCCGAATACGAGCAGTACTTC; j_call: TRBJ2-7; clone_size: -; v_call: TRBV28; d_call: -
cdr3_aa: CASSEGAFPEKLFF; cdr3_nt: TGCGCCAGCAGCGAGGGGGCTTTTCCAGAAAAACTGTTTTTT; j_call: TRBJ1-4; clone_size: -; v_call: TRBV5-1; d_call: TRBD1
cdr3_aa: CASSVPRGRRVTDTQYF; cdr3_nt: TGTGCCAGTAGTGTGCCTCGAGGGAGGCGGGTCACAGATACGCAGTATTTT; j_call: TRBJ2-3; clone_size: -; v_call: TRBV19; d_call: -
cdr3_aa: CASSLVQGADTQYF; cdr3_nt: TGTGCCAGCAGCTTAGTACAGGGGGCCGATACGCAGTATTTT; j_call: TRBJ2-3; clone_size: -; v_call: TRBV7-3; d_call: TRBD1
cdr3_aa: CASSRFGQGHEQFF; cdr3_nt: TGTGCCAGCAGCCGGTTTGGACAGGGCCATGAGCAGTTCTTC; j_call: TRBJ2-1; clone_size: -; v_call: TRBV7-9; d_call: TRBD1
cdr3_aa: CASSTQLVRAADTQYF; cdr3_nt: TGTGCCAGCAGCACACAACTAGTAAGGGCCGCAGATACGCAGTATTTT; j_call: TRBJ2-3; clone_size: -; v_call: TRBV9; d_call: -
cdr3_aa: CASTRGVGGEQYF; cdr3_nt: TGTGCCAGCACGAGGGGTGTGGGGGGAGAGCAGTACTTC; j_call: TRBJ2-7; clone_size: -; v_call: TRBV2; d_call: -
cdr3_aa: CASTQGEFGNQPQHF; cdr3_nt: TGTGCCAGCACGCAGGGCGAATTCGGCAATCAGCCCCAGCATTTT; j_call: TRBJ1-5; clone_size: few; v_call: TRBV2; d_call: -
cdr3_aa: CASSHADRRPPQHF; cdr3_nt: TGTGCCAGCAGTCACGCGGACCGGAGGCCGCCCCAGCATTTT; j_call: TRBJ1-5; clone_size: -; v_call: TRBV9; d_call: -
cdr3_aa: CASSLEGTGFNEQFF; cdr3_nt: TGTGCCAGCAGCTTGGAAGGGACAGGGTTCAATGAGCAGTTCTTC; j_call: TRBJ2-1; clone_size: -; v_call: TRBV5-5; d_call: TRBD1
cdr3_aa: CASSLFPTSGNDEQYF; cdr3_nt: TGTGCCAGCAGTTTATTCCCGACTAGCGGGAACGACGAGCAGTACTTC; j_call: TRBJ2-7; clone_size: -; v_call: TRBV27; d_call: TRBD2
cdr3_aa: CASSQGGAGGGTGELFF; cdr3_nt: TGCGCCAGCAGCCAAGGGGGGGCGGGAGGGGGAACCGGGGAGCTGTTTTTT; j_call: TRBJ2-2; clone_size: -; v_call: TRBV4-1; d_call: TRBD2